This entry lists 25 T cell receptor beta chains sequenced from one sample in a study of T-cell reconstitution after alpha-beta-depleted transplantation in children. TCRbeta library preparation incorporated unique molecular identifiers. One entry per CDR3 protein, called by TCRdb with MiXCR from the PCR reads. This sample has hundreds of thousands of distinct CDR3 sequences, with about 15% found just once. The material sequenced was PBMCs from the stem cell graft donor, taken from the stem cell graft. The origin of the receptors is a human donor who donated a stem cell graft to a child with acute myeloid leukemia.

This clonotype was found many times. The chain combines TRBV20-1 with TRBJ2-1; D gene unclear. This CDR3 has 13 residues. CDR1 DFQATT and CDR2 SNEGSKA come from the germline V gene (reference sequence). V was pared by 6 bases and J by 8 bases, with 17 bases between. The CDR3 nucleotides are TGCAGTGCCCCTAGTCGCGGACGGGATGAGCAGTTCTTC. It translates to CSAPSRGRDEQFF.

At least ten counts were recorded for this clonotype. J is TRBJ1-1 and V is TRBV20-1, with D maybe TRBD1 (5 bases). The length of the CDR3 is 15 residues. Germline loops: CDR1 DFQATT, CDR2 SNEGSKA (reference sequence). The V end lost 3 bases, the J end lost 1 base, and 15 bases lay between the germline ends. For the CDR3, the DNA is TGCAGTGCTAGGGCCCCGGGACTTAGGAACACTGAAGCTTTCTTT. Translated: CSARAPGLRNTEAFF.

V is TRBV20-1 and J is TRBJ2-3; 8 nucleotides align to TRBD1. The CDR3 covers 15 residues. The trim removed 4 bases at V and 3 bases at J, leaving 9 bases unmatched. Germline V CDR1 and CDR2: DFQATT, SNEGSKA (reference sequence). DNA of the CDR3: TGCAGTGCTACCCTGGACAGGGCAGGTACAGATACGCAGTATTTT. It specifies CSATLDRAGTDTQYF.

This chain connects TRBV29-1 to TRBJ1-4, with D possibly TRBD1 on 5 matching bases. Looked up from germline, CDR1 is SQVTM and CDR2 is ANQGSEA. The V gene lost 5 bases and the J gene lost 6 bases, with 13 bases spanning the gap. The CDR3 consists of 13 residues. CDR3 loop: CSVMGTADEKLFF. The CDR3 DNA is TGCAGCGTTATGGGGACCGCCGATGAAAAACTGTTTTTT.

The table lists this clonotype with a few counts. CDR3 residues: CASSGFGTGGYNEQFF. Written as DNA, the CDR3 is TGTGCCAGCAGTGGGTTCGGGACAGGGGGCTACAATGAGCAGTTCTTC. The chain is built from TRBV6-1 and TRBJ2-1, with TRBD1 matching 11 bases. There are 16 residues in the CDR3. V dropped 4 bases and J dropped 3; count of bases not matched to a gene: 5. Germline V lookup: CDR1 MNHNS, CDR2 SASEGT.

This clonotype was recorded a few times. V gene TRBV20-1 combines with J gene TRBJ1-6; no definite D call. The CDR3 contains 15 residues. V lost 2 bases and J 0 bases, leaving 8 bases between the germline ends. Germline lookup yields CDR1 DFQATT and CDR2 SNEGSKA (reference sequence). The CDR3 DNA follows: TGCAGTGCTAGACCCACGAGCTCCTATAATTCACCCCTCCACTTT. Its protein is CSARPTSSYNSPLHF.

V usage is TRBV4-1 and J usage is TRBJ2-1; D unclear. V lost 6 bases and J lost 6, with 9 bases in between. Germline assignment: CDR1 MGHRA and CDR2 YSYEKL. The CDR3 has 12 residues. The DNA of the CDR3 is TGCGCCAGCAGTGTAAGCGCCAATGAGCAGTTCTTC. Translated: CASSVSANEQFF.

This clonotype was seen at least ten times. The chain is built from TRBV20-1 and TRBJ2-7; D possibly uses TRBD1 or TRBD2 (5 bases each). V was pared by 2 bases and J by 4 bases, with 15 bases between. CDR3 length: 14 residues. CDR1 and CDR2 (germline): DFQATT, SNEGSKA (reference sequence). CDR3 nucleotides: TGCAGTGCTAGACCCTGGGACCGGGTATACGAGCAGTACGTC. Translated: CSARPWDRVYEQYV.

The chain combines TRBV4-2 with TRBJ2-2; D gene unclear. V lost 0 bases to trimming and J lost 2 bases, with 10 bases between them. Germline CDR1 reads LGHNA; CDR2 reads YNFKEQ. This CDR3 is built from 16 residues. The CDR3, as DNA: TGTGCCAGCAGCCAAGATCATGCCCGTAACACCGGGGAGCTGTTTTTT. Its translation: CASSQDHARNTGELFF.

The chain couples TRBV27 to TRBJ2-7; D possibly corresponds to TRBD1 (5 bases). With 5 bases removed from V and 1 base from J, the gap between germline ends came to 9 bases. The germline CDR1 and CDR2 sequences are MNHEY and SMNVEV (reference sequence). The length of the CDR3 is 13 residues. CDR3 protein: CASSRGRSYEQYF. In DNA, the CDR3 is TGTGCCAGCAGTAGGGGTAGGTCCTACGAGCAGTACTTC.

This clonotype was seen a handful of times. The chain has TRBV9 and TRBJ2-2; TRBD2 agrees at 9 bases. Germline lookup yields CDR1 SGDLS and CDR2 YYNGEE. Trimming took 0 bases from V and 6 from J; bases not matched to a gene: 9. This CDR3 has 17 amino acids. The CDR3 spells CASSVGLAGELAGELFF. The CDR3 DNA is TGTGCCAGCAGCGTAGGTTTAGCGGGGGAGCTGGCCGGGGAGCTGTTTTTT.

The gene calls are TRBV5-1 and TRBJ1-2; 10 bases map to TRBD1. Germline trimming cut 4 bases from V and 6 bases from J; bases unmatched to any gene: 6. Germline assignment: CDR1 SGHRS and CDR2 YFSETQ. The CDR3 is 14 amino acids. CDR3 coding DNA: TGCGCCAGCAGCCCGGGACAGGGGTTGGATGGCTACACCTTC. Its protein product is CASSPGQGLDGYTF.

The chain combines TRBV27 with TRBJ2-1; the D is unclear. Germline V gene lookup returns CDR1 MNHEY and CDR2 SMNVEV (reference sequence). The CDR3 sequence is 12 residues long. Trimming stripped 5 bases from V and 9 bases from J, with 11 bases between. The CDR3 nucleotides read TGTGCCAGCAGTCCGCTCCTTCCTGAGCAGTTCTTC. Its translation is CASSPLLPEQFF.

This clonotype was counted at least ten times. The rearrangement joins TRBV29-1 to TRBJ2-3, with a possible D match to TRBD2 (5 bases). The germline V gene has CDR1 SQVTM and CDR2 ANQGSEA. The CDR3 totals 14 residues. V lost 5 bases and J 6 bases, leaving 18 bases between the germline ends. The CDR3 loop is CSVFSGHPRDTQYF. The CDR3 DNA is TGCAGCGTTTTCAGCGGTCACCCTAGGGATACGCAGTATTTT.

This clonotype has a handful of counts. V gene TRBV7-2 combines with J gene TRBJ2-4; D gene ambiguous. Germline CDR1 and CDR2: SGHTA and FQGNSA. This CDR3 has 15 residues. Trimming took 3 bases from V and 4 from J, leaving 13 bases between them. The DNA of the CDR3 is TGTGCCAGCAGCTTCTCCCCGGCAGAAAAAAACATTCAGTACTTC. It specifies CASSFSPAEKNIQYF.

This clonotype turned up a few times. The chain combines TRBV20-1 with TRBJ2-7, with TRBD2 matching 9 bases. There are 12 residues in the CDR3. V dropped 5 bases and J dropped 7; count of bases not matched to a gene: 6. Per germline, CDR1 DFQATT and CDR2 SNEGSKA (reference sequence). In DNA form, the CDR3 reads TGCAGTGCTGCCGGAGCGGGGGGAGAGCAGTACTTC. This gives the protein CSAAGAGGEQYF.

Written as DNA, the CDR3 is TGCAGCGTTGAGTGGGCAGCGGACCCCTACAATGAGCAGTTCTTC. Amino acids: CSVEWAADPYNEQFF. This chain uses TRBV29-1 with TRBJ2-1; D might be TRBD2 (5 bases). The V end was cut by 3 bases, the J end by 2 bases, with 14 bases between. The germline V gene has CDR1 SQVTM and CDR2 ANQGSEA. The CDR3 contains 15 residues.

Comments on this clonotype: One end of the junction does not line up with germline, which may come from a read error. The CDR3 DNA reads TGTGCCTGGCACTGGGGCCTAGCGGAAACCTCTGAGGCCAACGTCCTGACTTTC. Translating it yields CAWHWGLAETSEANVLTF. The chain carries TRBV30 and TRBJ2-6, with 7 bases fitting TRBD2. The CDR3 loop spans 18 amino acids. Germline CDR1 is GTSNPN and CDR2 is SVGIG (reference sequence).

V usage is TRBV20-1 and J usage is TRBJ2-1; D remains unclear. The CDR3 loop spans 15 amino acids. Trimming stripped 0 bases from V and 2 bases from J, with 11 bases between. Germline CDR1 is DFQATT and CDR2 is SNEGSKA (reference sequence). CDR3 DNA sequence: TGCAGTGCTAGAGATTCCCGAGACGCCTACAATGAGCAGTTCTTC. This codes for CSARDSRDAYNEQFF.

V usage is TRBV21-1 and J usage is TRBJ2-7. TRBV21-1 has pseudogene status. The CDR3 is 14 residues long. The CDR3 nucleotides read TGTGCCAGCAGCAAAGGGACCGCGCACTACGAGCAGTACTTC. Translating it yields CASSKGTAHYEQYF.

The chain links TRBV15 to TRBJ1-1; D may be TRBD1 (5 bases). With 3 bases removed from V and 4 bases from J, the gap between germline ends came to 9 bases. The CDR3 is 13 residues long. CDR1 and CDR2 (germline): LNHNV, YYDKDF (reference sequence). The CDR3 sequence is CATSSAGTTEAFF. As DNA, the CDR3 is TGTGCCACCAGCAGCGCCGGGACCACTGAAGCTTTCTTT.

The table lists this clonotype with many counts. The chain links TRBV20-1 to TRBJ2-7, with 13 positions matching TRBD2. CDR1 is DFQATT and CDR2 is SNEGSKA in the germline V gene (reference sequence). With 5 bases clipped from V and 6 bases from J, the junction kept 4 bases outside the gene matches. The CDR3 is 13 residues long. The CDR3 sequence is CSAARTSGSEQYV. The DNA of the CDR3 is TGCAGTGCTGCCCGGACTAGCGGGAGCGAGCAGTACGTC.

The chain is built from TRBV7-9 and TRBJ2-7, with D perhaps being TRBD1 or TRBD2 (5 bases each). This CDR3 has 14 amino acids. Germline CDR1 and CDR2: SEHNR and FQNEAQ (reference sequence). V was shortened by 5 bases and J by 2 bases, with 13 bases between the two germline ends. The CDR3 coding sequence is TGTGCCAGCAGCGCAGGGACCGAAACCTACGAGCAGTACTTC. Its translation: CASSAGTETYEQYF.

This clonotype was recorded many times. The chain joins TRBV5-5 to TRBJ1-5; D not certain. Germline V gives CDR1 SGHKS, CDR2 YYEKEE (reference sequence). CDR3 length: 15 residues. V was cut by 2 bases and J by 3 bases, with 12 bases left in between. CDR3 protein: CASSFVGDSNQPQHF. The CDR3, as DNA: TGTGCCAGCAGCTTCGTTGGGGATTCCAATCAGCCCCAGCATTTT.

Comment on this clonotype: A much larger clone differs by one base, so this may be a read error. The J gene is TRBJ2-1, the V gene TRBV4-2; 11 bases map to TRBD2. V lost 4 bases and J lost 3; bases outside the gene matches: 5. The CDR3 spans 16 residues. Germline CDR1 is LGHNA and CDR2 is YNFKEQ. The CDR3, as DNA: TGTGCCAGCAGCCCGAAAACTAGCGGGGGCTACAATGAGCAGTTCTTC. This encodes CASSPKTSGGYNEQFF.